Below are 14 T cell receptor beta chains sequenced from a single sample in a study of CD8 T cells in ankylosing spondylitis. Study results and caveats: Seemingly characteristic of ankylosing spondylitis blood was a TCR beta motif consisting of fewer than 10 highly homologous variants.

Their cognate antigens are unknown. Using its own MiXCR run on the 5' RACE reads, TCRdb lists one record per CDR3 protein. The sample lists 300,000 to 400,000 distinct CDR3 sequences, 20% to 25% occurring once. The sequencing sample was made of blood, either unsorted or a sorted T cell fraction (not recorded which). The receptors come from a male donor with ankylosing spondylitis.

V and J are TRBV29-1 and TRBJ2-7; D gene ambiguous. The V gene's germline CDR1 is SQVTM and CDR2 ANQGSEA. Trimming shortened V by 2 bases and J by 2 bases, and 4 bases separated the two germline ends. This CDR3 contains 11 residues. The CDR3 DNA sequence: TGCAGCGTTGAACAGACCTACGAGCAGTACTTC. This sequence encodes CSVEQTYEQYF.

This clonotype was counted only a few times. V and J are TRBV4-2 and TRBJ2-7; no reliable D call. Germline loops: CDR1 LGHNA, CDR2 YNFKEQ. The V end lost 1 base, the J end lost 0 bases, and 4 bases lay between the germline ends. The CDR3 loop spans 13 amino acids. The CDR3 nucleotides are TGTGCCAGCAGCCAAGCTAGCTCCTACGAGCAGTACTTC. Translating it yields CASSQASSYEQYF.

This rearrangement joins TRBV20-1 to TRBJ2-5; TRBD2 aligns across 14 bases. There are 16 residues in the CDR3. Trimming removed 5 bases from V and 1 base from J; junction bases left unmatched: 6. CDR1 and CDR2 (germline): DFQATT, SNEGSKA (reference sequence). The CDR3 loop is CSAGGLAGAFQETQYF. CDR3 in DNA: TGCAGTGCTGGGGGACTAGCGGGAGCGTTCCAAGAGACCCAGTACTTC.

V gene TRBV12-3 or TRBV12-4 combines with J gene TRBJ1-3; D not certain. V shed 7 bases and J shed 2 bases, with 15 bases lying between them. The CDR3 loop spans 15 amino acids. Written as DNA, the CDR3 is TGTGCCAGCACCATTGGTCCGACGGCTGGAAACACCATATATTTT. This codes for CASTIGPTAGNTIYF.

This clonotype was seen a handful of times. V usage is TRBV4-3 and J usage is TRBJ2-2; D gene ambiguous. Germline V gene data show CDR1 as LGHNA and CDR2 as YSLEER. This CDR3 spans 14 amino acids. Trimming took 1 base from V and 7 from J, leaving 10 bases between them. CDR3 nucleotides: TGCGCCAGCAGCCAAGTAGTCAGCTACGGGGAGCTGTTTTTT. As protein: CASSQVVSYGELFF.

This chain joins TRBV5-1 and TRBJ2-2, with a tentative D call TRBD2 (6 bases). CDR3 size: 14 residues. CDR1 is SGHRS, CDR2 YFSETQ, per germline. Trimming took off 4 bases at V and 6 bases at J, with 13 bases between the two ends. The CDR3 sequence is CASSHRREAGELFF. In nucleotides, the CDR3 is TGCGCCAGCAGCCACCGGAGGGAGGCCGGGGAGCTGTTTTTT.

This rearrangement joins TRBV7-9 to TRBJ2-1; D call uncertain. Trimming shortened V by 0 bases and J by 12 bases, and 15 bases separated the two germline ends. Germline assignment: CDR1 SEHNR and CDR2 FQNEAQ (reference sequence). This CDR3 contains 14 residues. The CDR3 loop reads CASSLAVIGSAQFF. The DNA for the CDR3 is TGTGCCAGCAGCTTAGCGGTAATTGGTTCGGCGCAGTTCTTC.

The chain is built from TRBV3-1 and TRBJ2-1, with TRBD1 identical over 8 bases. The CDR3 contains 17 residues. V lost 0 bases to trimming and J lost 1 base; unmatched junction nucleotides: 5. CDR1 LGHDT and CDR2 YNNKEL come from the germline V gene (reference sequence). The CDR3 DNA reads TGTGCCAGCAGCCAAGATATAGGACAGGGATCCTACAATGAGCAGTTCTTC. Translated: CASSQDIGQGSYNEQFF.

This rearrangement joins TRBV12-3 or TRBV12-4 to TRBJ1-2; D ambiguous. The V gene lost 7 bases and the J gene lost 4 bases, with 19 bases spanning the gap. This CDR3 comprises 15 residues. This chain's CDR3 is CASTFAGATTYGYTF. The CDR3 DNA reads TGTGCCAGCACCTTTGCCGGCGCCACTACCTATGGCTACACCTTC.

The chain couples TRBV5-1 to TRBJ2-1; tentatively, D is TRBD2 (6 bases). CDR1 SGHRS and CDR2 YFSETQ come from the germline V gene. The CDR3 has 13 amino acids. V was trimmed by 4 bases and J by 7 bases, leaving 12 bases between them. The CDR3, as DNA: TGCGCCAGCAGCGTAGGGACTTGGAATGAGCAGTTCTTC. Translating it yields CASSVGTWNEQFF.

This clonotype was seen a handful of times. This chain connects TRBV18 to TRBJ2-4; D is unclear. Trimming left V 0 bases short and J 2 bases short, with 11 bases between. This CDR3 region has 16 residues. Germline V lookup: CDR1 KGHSH, CDR2 LQKENI. The CDR3 DNA sequence: TGTGCCAGCTCACCACCCTCGGCCTTAACCAAAAACATTCAGTACTTC. The encoded protein is CASSPPSALTKNIQYF.

Only a few counts were recorded for this clonotype. V is TRBV6-2 or TRBV6-3 and J is TRBJ1-5; D gene uncertain. This CDR3 has 12 residues. Per the germline V gene, CDR1 is MNHEY and CDR2 is SVGEGT. V was shortened by 10 bases and J by 1 base, with 8 bases between the two germline ends. CDR3 nucleotides: TGTGCCACGGCAGACAGCAATCAGCCCCAGCATTTT. This codes for CATADSNQPQHF.

The V gene is TRBV28, the J gene TRBJ2-2; TRBD1 matches 7 bases. Germline-derived CDR1 and CDR2 are MDHEN and SYDVKM. With V trimmed by 9 bases and J by 4 bases, 14 bases remained unmatched. The length of the CDR3 is 16 residues. Here the CDR3 DNA reads TGTGCCAGTAAGGGACAGCCCCTGGGGGCCACCGGGGAGCTGTTTTTT. Translating it yields CASKGQPLGATGELFF.

This clonotype was detected only a few times. V usage is TRBV12-5 and J usage is TRBJ2-1; D is ambiguous. CDR1 is LGHNT and CDR2 is FRNRAP in the germline V gene. The V end was cut by 6 bases, the J end by 8 bases, with 14 bases between. This CDR3 has 13 amino acids. The CDR3 spells CASGQPGWDEQFF. As DNA, the CDR3 is TGTGCTAGTGGCCAACCCGGCTGGGATGAGCAGTTCTTC.